The 15 T cell receptor beta chains reported below all come from one sample, sequenced in a study of spatial heterogeneity in lung cancer. In TCRdb, the 5' RACE reads were re-called with MiXCR into one record per CDR3 protein. The table shows roughly 9,300 distinct CDR3 sequences, with 6.5% to 10% occurring only once. The time point is: sample taken at primary tumor resection. From tumor, nontumor lung or frozen PBMC, whole RNA was taken unsorted for sequencing. The source material was PBMCs, sampled at surgery. These receptor sequences come from a female donor with early-stage non-small cell lung cancer.

This clonotype was seen a handful of times. This sequence joins TRBV9 and TRBJ2-5; 12 bases are shared with TRBD1. V lost 0 bases, J lost 5 bases, and 5 bases stayed unmatched. There are 16 residues in the CDR3. The V gene's germline CDR1 is SGDLS and CDR2 YYNGEE. The CDR3 DNA follows: TGTGCCAGCAGCGTAGCGGGGGACAGGGGGCAGGAGACCCAGTACTTC. As protein: CASSVAGDRGQETQYF.

This clonotype was seen many times. The genes are TRBV2 and TRBJ2-3, with D possibly being TRBD2 (5 bases). V lost 8 bases, J lost 2 bases, and 14 bases lay in between. Germline CDR1 is SNHLY and CDR2 is FYNNEI. This CDR3 contains 14 residues. CDR3 nucleotides: TGTGCCAGCCGGGGTTTATGGACCACAGATACGCAGTATTTT. Translated, it gives CASRGLWTTDTQYF. Supplemented by reference TRBV2 and TRBJ2-3, the full variable domain reads EPEVTQTPSHQVTQMGQEVILRCVPISNHLYFYWYRQILGQKVEFLVSFYNNEISEKSEIFDDQFSVERPDGSNFTLKIRSTKLEDSAMYFCASRGLWTTDTQYFGPGTRLTVL.

The chain has TRBV20-1 and TRBJ2-7; 7 nucleotides line up with TRBD2. With 7 bases clipped from V and 2 bases from J, the junction kept 11 bases outside the gene matches. The CDR3 sequence is 14 residues long. The germline V gene has CDR1 DFQATT and CDR2 SNEGSKA (reference sequence). The CDR3 protein is CSVSYSSGTYEQYF. The CDR3 DNA reads TGCAGTGTTAGTTACTCTAGCGGTACCTACGAGCAGTACTTC.

This chain uses TRBV5-1 with TRBJ2-6, with no clear D. Trimming cost V 4 bases and J 3 bases, with 8 bases left between them. The CDR3 is 14 residues long. Per germline, CDR1 SGHRS and CDR2 YFSETQ. The CDR3, as DNA: TGCGCCAGCAGCGTCAGAGATGGGGCCAACGTCCTGACTTTC. Its translation is CASSVRDGANVLTF.

A few counts support this clonotype. The V and J genes are TRBV7-9 and TRBJ2-7; 8 nucleotides match TRBD1. The length of the CDR3 is 15 residues. CDR1 and CDR2 (germline): SEHNR, FQNEAQ (reference sequence). The V and J ends lost 1 base and 5 bases, in that order; junction bases with no gene match: 7. CDR3 DNA: TGTGCCAGCAGCTTAGGCCAGGGGGCGCGCCACGAGCAGTACTTC. Protein product: CASSLGQGARHEQYF.

This clonotype counts as medium-sized. V and J are TRBV3-1 and TRBJ2-7, with TRBD2 matching over 9 bases. The CDR3 is made up of 14 amino acids. Losses at the gene ends were 4 bases for V and 4 bases for J; bases not matched to a gene: 5. Germline values: CDR1 LGHDT, CDR2 YNNKEL (reference sequence). The CDR3 DNA sequence: TGTGCCAGCAGCCTCGGGACTAGCAGTTACGAGCAGTACTTC. Its protein is CASSLGTSSYEQYF.

This clonotype has ten or more counts. CDR3 protein: CASSQTQGARGEQFF. The CDR3 nucleotides read TGCGCCAGCAGTCAAACGCAGGGGGCGAGGGGTGAGCAGTTCTTC. This chain connects TRBV5-1 to TRBJ2-1, with 8 bases fitting TRBD1. Trimming removed 5 bases from V and 9 bases from J; junction bases left unmatched: 13. Germline V gives CDR1 SGHRS, CDR2 YFSETQ. This CDR3 comprises 15 residues.

This clonotype was counted ten times or more. This chain uses TRBV27 with TRBJ2-7, with a possible D match to TRBD2 (5 bases). This CDR3 has 15 amino acids. Trimming cost V 2 bases and J 0 bases, with 11 bases left between them. Looked up from germline, CDR1 is MNHEY and CDR2 is SMNVEV (reference sequence). CDR3 sequence: CASSLSGSSSYEQYF. The CDR3 nucleotides are TGTGCCAGCAGTTTAAGCGGCAGCAGCTCCTACGAGCAGTACTTC.

This clonotype was counted between two and nine times. CDR3 bases: TGCGCCAGCAGCATAGACACTAGCGGTCTTCCCTACGAGCAGTACTTC. It encodes CASSIDTSGLPYEQYF. This rearrangement joins TRBV5-1 to TRBJ2-7, with TRBD2 matching over 8 bases. Germline V lookup: CDR1 SGHRS, CDR2 YFSETQ. This CDR3 is 16 amino acids long. The ends lost 4 bases at V and 2 bases at J; junction bases unmatched: 11.

This clonotype qualifies as medium-sized. The chain links TRBV4-1 to TRBJ1-1, with 10 bases that match TRBD1. J gave up 1 base and V 6 bases, and 2 bases lay outside the gene matches. The CDR3 has 14 residues. Looked up from germline, CDR1 is MGHRA and CDR2 is YSYEKL. CDR3 bases: TGCGCCAGCAGTGACAGGGGGCGGAACACTGAAGCTTTCTTT. Residues: CASSDRGRNTEAFF.

The sample holds many counts of this clonotype. This chain links TRBV9 with TRBJ2-7, with a weak D call TRBD2 (5 bases). The CDR3 runs to 14 residues. Between the trimmed V and J ends, which lost 6 bases and 0 bases, there was a span of 13 bases. In germline, CDR1 is SGDLS, CDR2 YYNGEE. This chain's CDR3 is CASKRRFLSYEQYF. CDR3 DNA: TGTGCCAGCAAGCGGCGGTTCCTCTCCTACGAGCAGTACTTC.

This clonotype was seen many times. The chain recombines TRBV6-1 with TRBJ1-1, with D hard to call. Germline values: CDR1 MNHNS, CDR2 SASEGT. Between the trimmed V and J ends, which lost 3 bases and 0 bases, there was a span of 5 bases. The CDR3 loop spans 13 amino acids. The CDR3 loop is CASSDTMNTEAFF. The CDR3 DNA reads as TGTGCCAGCAGTGACACCATGAACACTGAAGCTTTCTTT.

Ten or more counts support this clonotype. The chain couples TRBV19 to TRBJ2-1; D is ambiguous. The CDR3 covers 14 residues. Germline loops: CDR1 LNHDA, CDR2 SQIVND (reference sequence). The V and J ends lost 6 bases and 5 bases respectively, with 14 bases between them. The CDR3 here is CASSPRAGNNEQFF. The CDR3 DNA follows: TGTGCCAGTAGCCCCCGGGCAGGCAACAATGAGCAGTTCTTC.

This clonotype was detected a few times. A much larger clone lies a single base off, so this may be a read error. V gene TRBV20-1 combines with J gene TRBJ2-7, with 7 bases fitting TRBD2. CDR3 length: 16 residues. Germline CDR1 is DFQATT and CDR2 is SNEGSKA (reference sequence). The V gene end was trimmed by 4 bases and the J gene end by 6 bases; junction bases not matched to a gene: 18. The CDR3 region has the DNA TGCAGTGCTACAACCTCGAGGAGCGGGACTAATTCCGAGCAGTACTTC. It encodes CSATTSRSGTNSEQYF.

The J gene is TRBJ2-3, the V gene TRBV20-1; 7 bases fit TRBD2. Germline V lookup: CDR1 DFQATT, CDR2 SNEGSKA (reference sequence). This CDR3 is 13 amino acids long. The junction had 4 bases not matched to a gene; V was cut back by 7 bases and J by 0 bases. CDR3 nucleotides: TGCAGTGGAGGCGGGAGTAGCACAGATACGCAGTATTTT. This gives the protein CSGGGSSTDTQYF.